Below are 9 T cell receptor beta chains sequenced from a single sample in a study of T-cell reconstitution after alpha-beta-depleted transplantation in children. The library targeted TCRbeta and was prepared with unique molecular identifiers. TCRdb reanalysed the PCR reads using MiXCR and keeps one entry per CDR3 protein. This table has around 670,000 distinct CDR3 sequences, around 14% appearing once. The source was PBMCs, collected before TCRalphabeta/CD19-depleted stem cell transplant. These TCRs come from a girl aged 2-10 years with congenital amegakaryocytic thrombocytopenia, due to receive a stem cell transplant.

This clonotype was seen a few times. The rearrangement joins TRBV7-6 to TRBJ2-7; D uncertain. This CDR3 contains 17 residues. The V end was cut by 5 bases, the J end by 2 bases, with 22 bases between. Germline loops: CDR1 SGHVS, CDR2 FNYEAQ. CDR3 in DNA: TGTGCCAGCAGCGCTCCAGGCGCGTCCCCTATCGCCTACGAGCAGTACTTC. Translation: CASSAPGASPIAYEQYF. Full variable domain (outside the CDR3, taken from reference TRBV7-6 and TRBJ2-7): GAGVSQSPRYKVTKRGQDVALRCDPISGHVSLYWYRQALGQGPEFLTYFNYEAQQDKSGLPNDRFSAERPEGSISTLTIQRTEQRDSAMYRCASSAPGASPIAYEQYFGPGTRLTVT.

This clonotype has a count of ten or more. This chain uses TRBV29-1 with TRBJ2-2; no reliable D call. The germline gives CDR1 SQVTM, CDR2 ANQGSEA. The V end lost 4 bases, the J end lost 0 bases, and 6 bases lay between the germline ends. The CDR3 spans 13 residues. The CDR3 DNA is TGCAGCGTTGGGCGGACGAACACCGGGGAGCTGTTTTTT. It translates to CSVGRTNTGELFF.

This clonotype was seen many times. The gene calls are TRBV28 and TRBJ2-3; 13 bases agree with TRBD2. V shed 3 bases, J shed 5 bases, and the junction held 8 bases outside the gene matches. Germline V lookup: CDR1 MDHEN, CDR2 SYDVKM. This CDR3 region has 17 residues. This chain's CDR3 is CASSFSLLAGGGDTQYF. The CDR3 DNA reads as TGTGCCAGCAGTTTTTCCCTACTAGCGGGAGGGGGAGATACGCAGTATTTT.

This clonotype was seen at least ten times. The V gene is TRBV6-5, the J gene TRBJ2-2; 11 nucleotides align to TRBD2. Per germline, CDR1 MNHEY and CDR2 SVGAGI. The V and J ends lost 6 bases and 3 bases, in that order; junction bases with no gene match: 6. There are 16 residues in the CDR3. The CDR3 DNA sequence: TGTGCCAGCAGCCTCACTAGCGGGAGAGACACCGGGGAGCTGTTTTTT. Its translation is CASSLTSGRDTGELFF.

This clonotype was counted at least ten times. The V and J genes are TRBV12-3 or TRBV12-4 and TRBJ2-5, with TRBD1 as a possible D gene (6 bases). The CDR3 extends over 14 amino acids. Deletions cut 6 bases from V and 1 base from J, with 12 bases between. CDR3 sequence reads: CASSPQDSQETQYF. CDR3 bases: TGTGCCAGCAGCCCTCAGGACAGCCAAGAGACCCAGTACTTC.

This clonotype came up many times. The J gene is TRBJ2-1, the V gene TRBV11-2; 7 nucleotides line up with TRBD2. The length of the CDR3 is 20 residues. The germline V gene has CDR1 SGHAT and CDR2 FQNNGV. Trimming at V came to 0 bases and at J to 0 bases, leaving 14 bases not matched to a gene. CDR3 nucleotides: TGTGCCAGCAGCTTAGAACTAGCGAAAGAGGGAATTCACTCCTACAATGAGCAGTTCTTC. Translated, it gives CASSLELAKEGIHSYNEQFF.

V usage is TRBV7-8 and J usage is TRBJ2-7; no firm D call. The V end lost 1 base, the J end lost 5 bases, and 6 bases lay between the germline ends. CDR1 SGHVS and CDR2 FQNEAQ come from the germline V gene. This CDR3 is built from 12 residues. The CDR3 region has the DNA TGTGCCAGCAGCTTAGAAAAGAACGAGCAGTACTTC. Translated, it gives CASSLEKNEQYF.

This clonotype was recorded at least ten times. The junction differs from germline at one of its ends, possibly a read error. The genes are TRBV2 and TRBJ2-5; the D call may be TRBD1 or TRBD2 (5 bases each). In germline, CDR1 is SNHLY, CDR2 FYNNEI. The CDR3 contains 11 residues. CDR3 in DNA: TGTGCCAGCAGGAGGGGTGAGATCCAGTACTTC. Translation gives CASRRGEIQYF. The full variable domain, its missing parts supplied by reference TRBV2 and TRBJ2-5, is EPEVTQTPSHQVTQMGQEVILRCVPISNHLYFYWYRQILGQKVEFLVSFYNNEISEKSEIFDDQFSVERPDGSNFTLKIRSTKLEDSAMYFCASRRGEIQYFGPGTRLLVL.

The chain couples TRBV28 to TRBJ2-6; D gene ambiguous. V lost 1 base and J 2 bases, leaving 3 bases between the germline ends. Germline values: CDR1 MDHEN, CDR2 SYDVKM. CDR3 length: 14 amino acids. The CDR3 region is CASSLFPGANVLTF. CDR3 DNA sequence: TGTGCCAGCAGTTTATTTCCTGGGGCCAACGTCCTGACTTTC.